The 2 T cell receptor beta chains given below trace back to one sample, sequenced in a study of T cell changes during pregnancy in multiple sclerosis. TCRdb's table, derived via immunoSEQ multiplex PCR, lists solely in-frame clones and lacks some. This table has tens of thousands of clones, 80% to 95% appearing once. Sequenced material: peripheral blood, taken in the third trimester of pregnancy. The origin of the receptors is a female donor in good health, enrolled as a control in a pregnancy study.

The chain links TRBV6-4 to TRBJ2-1; 11 positions agree with TRBD2. This CDR3 spans 15 amino acids. The germline V gene encodes CDR1 MRHNA and CDR2 SNTAGT. After removal of 3 bases from V and 8 bases from J, the junction contained 6 bases not matched to a gene. The CDR3 nucleotides are TGTGCCAGCAGTGAAGGGACTAGCGGAGCCGATGAGCAGTTCTTC. This sequence encodes CASSEGTSGADEQFF.

The chain joins TRBV5-1 to TRBJ2-3; D possibly corresponds to TRBD1 (6 bases). CDR3 length: 12 amino acids. Germline CDR1 reads SGHRS; CDR2 reads YFSETQ. Trimming took off 2 bases at V and 5 bases at J, with 6 bases between the two ends. CDR3 sequence: CASSLQGDTQYF. DNA of the CDR3: TGCGCCAGCAGCTTACAGGGAGATACGCAGTATTTT.